These 9 T cell receptor beta chains came from one sample sequenced in a study of Ad26.COV2.S vaccination and SARS-CoV-2 variants. Clones were sequenced by immunoSEQ multiplex PCR, and TCRdb holds only the in-frame ones, with some missing. The sample records about 350,000 clones, about 90% being singletons. The input for sequencing was peripheral blood, taken after recovery from COVID-19. These receptor sequences come from a human donor who had recovered from COVID-19.

The rearrangement links TRBV27 to TRBJ2-7, with 7 bases lining up with TRBD1. With V trimmed by 3 bases and J by 6 bases, 11 bases remained unmatched. Germline values: CDR1 MNHEY, CDR2 SMNVEV (reference sequence). The CDR3 length is 15 residues. Here the CDR3 reads CASSFGAGGVGEQYF. In DNA, the CDR3 is TGTGCCAGCAGTTTTGGGGCAGGGGGAGTCGGCGAGCAGTACTTC.

The chain uses TRBV7-2 and TRBJ2-2; 10 bases map to TRBD2. The CDR3 runs 16 residues. V lost 4 bases to trimming and J lost 0 bases; unmatched junction nucleotides: 2. The germline gives CDR1 SGHTA, CDR2 FQGNSA. This chain's CDR3 is CASSSLAGANTGELFF. The CDR3 bases are TGTGCCAGCAGCTCTCTAGCGGGGGCGAACACCGGGGAGCTGTTTTTT. Using reference TRBV7-2 and TRBJ2-2 for the parts outside the CDR3, the full variable domain is GAGVSQSPSNKVTEKGKDVELRCDPISGHTALYWYRQSLGQGLEFLIYFQGNSAPDKSGLPSDRFSAERTGGSVSTLTIQRTQQEDSAVYLCASSSLAGANTGELFFGEGSRLTVL.

V and J are TRBV11-2 and TRBJ2-3; D is unresolved. Trimming took 3 bases from V and 2 from J, leaving 3 bases between them. The CDR3 length is 12 residues. Germline CDR1 and CDR2: SGHAT and FQNNGV. The chain's CDR3 is CASSFVTDTQYF. CDR3 nucleotides: TGTGCCAGCAGCTTCGTCACAGATACGCAGTATTTT.

The rearrangement uses TRBV9 and TRBJ2-2; maybe TRBD1 (6 bases). The V end lost 0 bases, the J end lost 0 bases, and 6 bases lay between the germline ends. This CDR3 spans 15 amino acids. Germline assignment: CDR1 SGDLS and CDR2 YYNGEE. The CDR3 region is CASSVAGANTGELFF. CDR3 in DNA: TGTGCCAGCAGCGTAGCAGGGGCGAACACCGGGGAGCTGTTTTTT.

This CDR3 is CASSLGLRSEAFF. The CDR3 DNA sequence: TGCGCCAGCAGCTTGGGGTTAAGGAGTGAAGCTTTCTTT. This chain links TRBV5-1 with TRBJ1-1; D uncertain. Between the trimmed V and J ends, which lost 0 bases and 7 bases, there was a span of 10 bases. The V gene's germline CDR1 is SGHRS and CDR2 YFSETQ. This CDR3 has 13 amino acids. Using reference TRBV5-1 and TRBJ1-1 for the parts outside the CDR3, the full variable domain is KAGVTQTPRYLIKTRGQQVTLSCSPISGHRSVSWYQQTPGQGLQFLFEYFSETQRNKGNFPGRFSGRQFSNSRSEMNVSTLELGDSALYLCASSLGLRSEAFFGQGTRLTVV.

The chain carries TRBV7-8 and TRBJ1-5; D is uncertain. V lost 5 bases and J 3 bases, leaving 17 bases between the germline ends. This CDR3 is 16 amino acids long. The germline gives CDR1 SGHVS, CDR2 FQNEAQ. The CDR3 protein is CASSRRPNADNQPQHF. The DNA for the CDR3 is TGTGCCAGCAGCCGCCGTCCTAACGCGGACAATCAGCCCCAGCATTTT.

The chain recombines TRBV4-1 with TRBJ2-5; 10 nucleotides line up with TRBD2. Trimming at V came to 4 bases and at J to 0 bases, leaving 17 bases not matched to a gene. The V gene's germline CDR1 is MGHRA and CDR2 YSYEKL. This CDR3 has 20 amino acids. CDR3: CASSLEPSGGASPYQETQYF. CDR3 sequence (DNA): TGCGCCAGCAGCCTAGAGCCTAGCGGGGGAGCATCCCCATACCAAGAGACCCAGTACTTC.

The chain joins TRBV6-2 or TRBV6-3 to TRBJ1-2, with 7 bases aligning to TRBD1. The ends lost 5 bases at V and 1 base at J; junction bases unmatched: 7. CDR1 and CDR2 (germline): MNHEY, SVGEGT. The CDR3 covers 15 residues. In nucleotides, the CDR3 is TGTGCCAGCAGTGATCAGGGGGTACTTAACTATGGCTACACCTTC. Its translation: CASSDQGVLNYGYTF.

The chain joins TRBV29-1 to TRBJ1-4; 7 nucleotides match TRBD1. The CDR3 runs 13 residues. V shed 6 bases and J 0 bases; nucleotides not matched to a gene: 1. Germline-derived CDR1 and CDR2 are SQVTM and ANQGSEA. As DNA, the CDR3 is TGCAGCGTGACAGGGACAACTAATGAAAAACTGTTTTTT. Its protein is CSVTGTTNEKLFF.